This TCR beta chain was documented in a study of neurological immune-mediated disorders. Stated time point: longitudinal time-point 3. The starting material, 2 million PBMCs stored at -80 C, gave rise to the unsorted libraries. The cDNA was produced through 5'RACE with 10-nucleotide random UMIs. A single run covered 15-18 subjects with over 160 million TCR-beta sequences. Via MiXCR, TCRdb re-called the 5' RACE reads, giving one row per CDR3 protein. The sample has 40,000 or so distinct CDR3 sequences, roughly 13% seen once. General study points: No sharing of CDR3 amino acid sequences was observed among expanded clones across subjects, suggesting private repertoires in all groups.

The germline gives CDR1 SEHNR, CDR2 FQNEAQ (reference sequence). The length of the CDR3 is 15 residues. V gave up 5 bases and J gave up 1 base, with 14 bases separating them. This clonotype has at least ten counts. The antigen is not known. The material sequenced was PBMCs. This receptor was taken from a man in his thirties or forties in good health. This rearrangement joins TRBV7-9 to TRBJ2-5, with D perhaps TRBD1 (6 bases). CDR3 sequence (DNA): TGTGCCAGCAGCATCCCGCAGGGGCCCCAAGAGACCCAGTACTTC. Amino acid sequence: CASSIPQGPQETQYF.